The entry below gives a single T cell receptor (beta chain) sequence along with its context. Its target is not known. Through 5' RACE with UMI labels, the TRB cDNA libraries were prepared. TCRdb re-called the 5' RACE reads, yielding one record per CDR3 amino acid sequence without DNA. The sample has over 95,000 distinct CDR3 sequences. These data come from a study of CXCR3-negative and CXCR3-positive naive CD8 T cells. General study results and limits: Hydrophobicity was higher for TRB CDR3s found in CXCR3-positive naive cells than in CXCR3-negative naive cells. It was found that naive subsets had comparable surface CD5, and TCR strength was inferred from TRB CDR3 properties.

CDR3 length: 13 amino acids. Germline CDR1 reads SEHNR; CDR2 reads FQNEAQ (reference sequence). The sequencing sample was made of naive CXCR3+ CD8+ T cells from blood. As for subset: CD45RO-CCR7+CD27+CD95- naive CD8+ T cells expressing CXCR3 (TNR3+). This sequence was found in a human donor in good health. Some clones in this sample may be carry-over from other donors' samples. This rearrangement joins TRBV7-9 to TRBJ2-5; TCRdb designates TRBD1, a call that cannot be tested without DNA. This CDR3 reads CASEQGSQETQYF.